This T cell receptor (beta chain) was identified during a study of blood T cell repertoires in COVID-19. Study in general: PBMCs, B-cell-depleted T cells, or T cells provided the cDNA or gDNA that made up the material.

Source study methods: Reference gene primer amplification in the assay estimated nucleated cell counts. Assay: immunoSEQ multiplex PCR; the TCRdb copy retains only in-frame clones and omits some. The V and J calls and clone size are taken from that table; D and trimming were inferred from the DNA. The sample lists 15,000 to 20,000 clones, 75% to 90% occurring once. Trimming took off 2 bases at V and 4 bases at J, with 9 bases between the two ends. Germline V CDR1 and CDR2: SNHLY, FYNNEI. There are 14 residues in the CDR3. The sequenced sample was peripheral blood. The sequence was obtained from a human donor in a cohort sampled during active COVID-19. The chain recombines TRBV2 with TRBJ1-5; D call uncertain. The CDR3 sequence is CASSELGGNQPQHF. The CDR3 DNA follows: TGTGCCAGCAGTGAACTGGGAGGTAATCAGCCCCAGCATTTT.